Listed below are T cell receptor beta chains from one sample, sequenced in a study of cytomegalovirus exposure and HLA in healthy donors. TCRdb's copy holds only in-frame clones and misses some; the assay was immunoSEQ multiplex PCR. This sample contains roughly 50,000 clones. The specimen sequenced was PBMCs. Source of these receptors: a woman aged 55-70 years in good health and CMV-seropositive. The CDR3 runs from the conserved cysteine through the conserved F or W. Fields, in order: J gene, D gene, V gene, CDR3 protein, CDR3 DNA. A D gene is named only where the DNA matches it firmly.

J: TRBJ1-1; D: -; V: TRBV27; CDR3: CATRQRNTEAFF; DNA: TGTGCCACCCGACAGCGGAACACTGAAGCTTTCTTT
J: TRBJ2-7; D: -; V: TRBV18; CDR3: CASSPRDNSYEQYF; DNA: TGTGCCAGCTCACCCCGGGACAACTCCTACGAGCAGTACTTC
J: TRBJ2-7; D: TRBD1; V: TRBV28; CDR3: CASSQSGQVAYEQYF; DNA: TGTGCCAGCAGCCAAAGCGGACAGGTTGCCTACGAGCAGTACTTC
J: TRBJ2-6; D: -; V: TRBV9; CDR3: CASSVDDSYSGSGANVLTF; DNA: TGTGCCAGCAGCGTCGATGACTCGTACTCGGGCTCTGGGGCCAACGTCCTGACTTTC
J: TRBJ1-4; D: -; V: TRBV4-2; CDR3: CASSLAPGETTNEKLFF; DNA: TGTGCCAGCAGCCTCGCTCCCGGGGAGACGACTAATGAAAAACTGTTTTTT
J: TRBJ2-7; D: -; V: TRBV28; CDR3: CASSLLSKDTYEQYF; DNA: TGTGCCAGCAGTCTACTCTCGAAGGACACCTACGAGCAGTACTTC
J: TRBJ2-2; D: -; V: TRBV27; CDR3: CASSLFGTPNTGELFF; DNA: TGTGCCAGCAGTTTATTCGGGACACCGAACACCGGGGAGCTGTTTTTT
J: TRBJ1-1; D: -; V: TRBV18; CDR3: CASSPPKGKEAFF; DNA: TGTGCCAGCTCACCACCAAAGGGGAAAGAAGCTTTCTTT
J: TRBJ2-5; D: -; V: TRBV6-1; CDR3: CASSGTRPPETQYF; DNA: TGTGCCAGCAGTGGGACAAGGCCCCCAGAGACCCAGTACTTC
J: TRBJ2-7; D: -; V: TRBV6-1; CDR3: CASGQYYEQYF; DNA: TGTGCAAGTGGACAGTACTACGAGCAGTACTTC
J: TRBJ2-7; D: -; V: TRBV11-3; CDR3: CASSLGWTRSEQYF; DNA: TGTGCCAGCAGCCTCGGTTGGACAAGGAGCGAGCAGTACTTC
J: TRBJ2-7; D: TRBD1; V: TRBV19; CDR3: CASSARPGQDSYEQYF; DNA: TGTGCCAGTAGTGCGCGCCCGGGACAGGATTCCTACGAGCAGTACTTC
J: TRBJ2-5; D: TRBD1; V: TRBV18; CDR3: CASSRGQGLQETQYF; DNA: TGTGCCAGCTCTCGGGGACAGGGCCTCCAAGAGACCCAGTACTTC
J: TRBJ1-2; D: -; V: TRBV11-2; CDR3: CASSSGSYPNYGYTF; DNA: TGTGCCAGCAGCTCAGGGTCCTACCCTAACTATGGCTACACCTTC
J: TRBJ1-5; D: -; V: TRBV6-5; CDR3: CASRVKGGGDQHQHF; DNA: TGTGCCAGCAGGGTAAAGGGGGGAGGGGATCAGCACCAGCATTTT
J: TRBJ2-7; D: -; V: TRBV4-2; CDR3: CASSRRGGAGYEQYF; DNA: TGTGCCAGCAGCCGTCGAGGGGGGGCGGGCTACGAGCAGTACTTC
J: TRBJ2-7; D: -; V: TRBV4-2; CDR3: CASSQDASDYEQYF; DNA: TGTGCCAGCAGCCAAGATGCTAGCGACTACGAGCAGTACTTC
J: TRBJ1-6; D: TRBD1; V: TRBV10-3; CDR3: CAISGQGYNSPLHF; DNA: TGTGCCATCAGTGGACAGGGGTATAATTCACCCCTCCACTTT
J: TRBJ2-7; D: TRBD1; V: TRBV6-5; CDR3: CASSLQQGAYEQYF; DNA: TGTGCCAGCAGTTTACAACAGGGGGCCTACGAGCAGTACTTC
J: TRBJ1-5; D: -; V: TRBV6-1; CDR3: CASSERGFNQPQHF; DNA: TGTGCCAGCAGTGAACGCGGATTTAATCAGCCCCAGCATTTT
J: TRBJ2-7; D: TRBD2; V: TRBV5-6; CDR3: CASSLGGAGATREQYF; DNA: TGTGCCAGCAGCCTCGGGGGGGCGGGGGCTACTCGAGAGCAGTACTTC
J: TRBJ2-1; D: TRBD2; V: TRBV9; CDR3: CASSVALSGGDNEQFF; DNA: TGTGCCAGCAGCGTGGCCCTTAGCGGGGGCGACAATGAGCAGTTCTTC
J: TRBJ2-7; D: TRBD1; V: TRBV29-1; CDR3: CSVEETGAYEQYF; DNA: TGCAGCGTTGAGGAGACAGGGGCCTACGAGCAGTACTTC
J: TRBJ2-7; D: TRBD1; V: TRBV5-6; CDR3: CASSLEMYLGQGKAYEQYF; DNA: TGTGCCAGCAGCTTGGAGATGTATTTAGGACAGGGGAAAGCCTACGAGCAGTACTTC
J: TRBJ1-1; D: TRBD1; V: TRBV7-9; CDR3: CASTIQGALEAFF; DNA: TGTGCCAGCACCATACAGGGGGCCCTTGAAGCTTTCTTT
J: TRBJ2-7; D: TRBD2; V: TRBV5-8; CDR3: CASSLGGTKYEQYF; DNA: TGTGCCAGCAGCTTGGGGGGGACTAAATACGAGCAGTACTTC
J: TRBJ1-1; D: -; V: TRBV5-6; CDR3: CASSWIHWSGTMNTEAFF; DNA: TGTGCCAGCAGCTGGATTCATTGGTCCGGGACAATGAACACTGAAGCTTTCTTT
J: TRBJ1-2; D: -; V: TRBV6-5; CDR3: CASTDSIVGHTF; DNA: TGTGCCAGCACCGACAGCATTGTAGGCCACACCTTC
J: TRBJ2-7; D: -; V: TRBV5-1; CDR3: CASSPETPGQAYEQYF; DNA: TGCGCCAGCAGCCCTGAGACACCGGGACAAGCCTACGAGCAGTACTTC
J: TRBJ2-7; D: -; V: TRBV4-1; CDR3: CASSPTGNSYEQYF; DNA: TGCGCCAGCAGCCCAACAGGGAACTCCTACGAGCAGTACTTC
J: TRBJ1-1; D: -; V: TRBV6-1; CDR3: CASRDLTGWTEAFF; DNA: TGTGCCAGCAGGGACCTGACGGGATGGACTGAAGCTTTCTTT
J: TRBJ1-6; D: -; V: TRBV11-3; CDR3: CASSLRQGLYSPLHF; DNA: TGTGCCAGCAGCTTACGGCAGGGGCTCTATTCACCCCTCCACTTT
J: TRBJ2-1; D: -; V: TRBV7-6; CDR3: CASSFSLGDEQFF; DNA: TGTGCCAGCAGCTTTTCGTTGGGCGATGAGCAGTTCTTC
J: TRBJ2-1; D: TRBD2; V: TRBV25-1; CDR3: CASSESPGGGHYNEQFF; DNA: TGTGCCAGCAGTGAATCCCCTGGCGGGGGGCACTACAATGAGCAGTTCTTC
J: TRBJ1-2; D: -; V: TRBV28; CDR3: CASRPQGNYGYTF; DNA: TGTGCCAGCAGACCTCAGGGGAACTATGGCTACACCTTC
J: TRBJ1-1; D: -; V: TRBV5-1; CDR3: CASRGGGGGANTEAFF; DNA: TGCGCCAGCAGGGGAGGGGGGGGAGGCGCGAACACTGAAGCTTTCTTT
J: TRBJ2-7; D: TRBD2; V: TRBV27; CDR3: CASSWRTSGAAYEQYF; DNA: TGTGCCAGCAGTTGGAGGACTAGCGGGGCCGCCTACGAGCAGTACTTC
J: TRBJ1-1; D: TRBD1; V: TRBV27; CDR3: CASSPRLDRVEAFF; DNA: TGTGCCAGCTCTCCAAGGCTTGACAGGGTTGAAGCTTTCTTT
J: TRBJ2-1; D: -; V: TRBV5-4; CDR3: CASSFSTGSYNEQFF; DNA: TGTGCCAGCAGCTTCAGTACGGGCTCCTACAATGAGCAGTTCTTC
J: TRBJ2-1; D: TRBD2; V: TRBV5-1; CDR3: CASSLGAGGYNEQFF; DNA: TGCGCCAGCAGCTTGGGGGCGGGGGGCTACAATGAGCAGTTCTTC
J: TRBJ2-1; D: -; V: TRBV6-5; CDR3: CASSSGTPHDNEQFF; DNA: TGTGCCAGCAGCTCCGGGACTCCACATGACAATGAGCAGTTCTTC
J: TRBJ2-7; D: TRBD1; V: TRBV5-1; CDR3: CASSGGTGGYDEQYF; DNA: TGCGCCAGCAGCGGGGGGACAGGGGGCTACGACGAGCAGTACTTC
J: TRBJ2-7; D: TRBD1; V: TRBV11-2; CDR3: CASSLGTGQIAYEQYF; DNA: TGTGCCAGCAGCTTAGGGACAGGACAGATAGCATACGAGCAGTACTTC
J: TRBJ2-6; D: -; V: TRBV11-3; CDR3: CASSPSGGASGANVLTF; DNA: TGTGCCAGCAGCCCCTCTGGGGGGGCTTCTGGGGCCAACGTCCTGACTTTC
J: TRBJ2-3; D: TRBD2; V: TRBV9; CDR3: CASSTLSGSSTDTQYF; DNA: TGTGCCAGCAGCACCCTTAGCGGGTCTAGCACAGATACGCAGTATTTT
J: TRBJ2-3; D: TRBD1; V: TRBV18; CDR3: CASHTGGIDTQYF; DNA: TGTGCCAGCCATACAGGGGGGATAGATACGCAGTATTTT
J: TRBJ1-5; D: TRBD1; V: TRBV7-9; CDR3: CASSLDPGGSHQPQHF; DNA: TGTGCCAGCAGCTTAGACCCAGGGGGCTCGCATCAGCCCCAGCATTTT
J: TRBJ1-1; D: -; V: TRBV5-1; CDR3: CASSSTSGATEAFF; DNA: TGCGCCAGCAGCTCTACTTCAGGGGCCACTGAAGCTTTCTTT
J: TRBJ1-1; D: TRBD1; V: TRBV19; CDR3: CASRTGYTEAFF; DNA: TGTGCCAGCAGGACAGGGTACACTGAAGCTTTCTTT
J: TRBJ1-1; D: -; V: TRBV6-5; CDR3: CASSLTGLNTEAFF; DNA: TGTGCCAGCAGCCTCACAGGGCTGAACACTGAAGCTTTCTTT
J: TRBJ2-2; D: TRBD2; V: TRBV2; CDR3: CAIPSGGAAGELFF; DNA: TGTGCCATCCCTAGCGGGGGGGCCGCCGGGGAGCTGTTTTTT
J: TRBJ1-6; D: TRBD1; V: TRBV5-8; CDR3: CASSVGTGNSPLHF; DNA: TGTGCCAGCAGCGTAGGGACAGGGAATTCACCCCTCCACTTT
J: TRBJ2-7; D: TRBD2; V: TRBV11-3; CDR3: CASSSYSGGPYEQYF; DNA: TGTGCCAGCAGCTCCTATAGCGGGGGGCCCTACGAGCAGTACTTC